Sample share makes the clone carrying this T cell receptor beta chain medium-sized. Its antigen remains unidentified. The germline V gene encodes CDR1 MRHNA and CDR2 SNTAGT. The CDR3 contains 12 residues. V was cut by 6 bases and J by 5 bases, with 8 bases left in between. This library used about 360 ng RNA and molecular barcoded adaptors spanning alpha/delta and beta/gamma chains. TCRdb reanalysed the reads using MiXCR and keeps one entry per CDR3 protein. The data show 50,000 or so distinct CDR3 sequences, approximately 19% seen once. The data were taken from a study of read filtering for tumor transcriptome and immune sequencing. Background on the study: The cohort had around 18 men and 14 women aged about 45 to 80, mean about 68 years.

Broader study findings: The CD138-negative fraction was mixed bone marrow immune cells, not pure T cells.

The chain combines TRBV6-4 with TRBJ2-1, with D unresolved. The receptor comes from a donor at least 40 years old with multiple myeloma. What was sequenced was a population of CD138-negative cells sorted from bone marrow. The CDR3 spells CASRGMDNEQFF. CDR3 nucleotides: TGTGCCAGCAGGGGCATGGACAATGAGCAGTTCTTC.